A single sample is the source of the 9 T cell receptor beta chains below, sequenced in a study of response to subunit inactivated influenza vaccine. Using its own MiXCR run on the RT-PCR reads, TCRdb lists one record per CDR3 protein. Counted here are 630,000 or so distinct CDR3 sequences, approximately 15% occurring once; the ten biggest clones make up around 10%. Sample: PBMCs from blood, taken roughly 13 days after vaccination. The receptors were gathered from a man aged 45 to 65 who received an inactivated influenza vaccine.

This clonotype was detected only a few times. The J gene is TRBJ2-1, the V gene TRBV20-1; D call uncertain. The length of the CDR3 is 12 residues. The V gene's germline CDR1 is DFQATT and CDR2 SNEGSKA (reference sequence). The V end was cut by 2 bases, the J end by 8 bases, with 10 bases between. The CDR3 DNA reads TGCAGTGCTAGAAGGATGGGCCATGAGCAGTTCTTC. Translating gives CSARRMGHEQFF.

The table lists this clonotype with many counts. The V gene is TRBV2, the J gene TRBJ2-1; 8 nucleotides line up with TRBD2. The germline gives CDR1 SNHLY, CDR2 FYNNEI. The J segment lost 2 bases and the V segment lost 6 bases, leaving 6 bases of the junction unmatched. The CDR3 spans 15 residues. In DNA, the CDR3 is TGTGCCAGCAGCCGAACTAGCGGACCCTACAATGAGCAGTTCTTC. This translates into CASSRTSGPYNEQFF.

A few counts support this clonotype. This chain joins TRBV20-1 and TRBJ2-3; maybe TRBD2 (6 bases). Germline-derived CDR1 and CDR2 are DFQATT and SNEGSKA (reference sequence). This CDR3 is 13 amino acids long. Between the trimmed V and J ends, which lost 6 bases and 5 bases, there was a span of 15 bases. The CDR3 is CSANQEGGDTQYF. CDR3 DNA sequence: TGCAGTGCCAACCAGGAGGGCGGAGATACGCAGTATTTT.

This clonotype came up a few times. This chain uses TRBV3-1 with TRBJ2-7, with D perhaps TRBD1 or TRBD2 (6 bases each). The CDR3 totals 14 residues. Germline V gene lookup returns CDR1 LGHDT and CDR2 YNNKEL (reference sequence). V dropped 4 bases and J dropped 9 bases, with 19 bases sitting between them. The CDR3 loop is CASSPLGGGRGQYF. In nucleotides, the CDR3 is TGTGCCAGCAGCCCCCTTGGTGGGGGGCGGGGGCAGTACTTC.

The chain joins TRBV9 to TRBJ2-1; TRBD1 is a possible D gene (6 bases). The germline CDR1 and CDR2 sequences are SGDLS and YYNGEE. Between the trimmed V and J ends, which lost 3 bases and 0 bases, there was a span of 10 bases. The CDR3 contains 15 residues. CDR3 nucleotide sequence: TGTGCCAGCAGCGCGCAGGGGAGCTCCTACAATGAGCAGTTCTTC. Protein: CASSAQGSSYNEQFF.

The chain employs TRBV18 and TRBJ2-5, with 7 bases lining up with TRBD1. This CDR3 has 15 residues. The germline gives CDR1 KGHSH, CDR2 LQKENI. The trim removed 3 bases at V and 7 bases at J, leaving 11 bases unmatched. CDR3 DNA sequence: TGTGCCAGCTCACCGCGTTACAGGGGAGCCGGGACCCAGTACTTC. Protein product: CASSPRYRGAGTQYF. Combining the CDR3 with reference TRBV18 and TRBJ2-5 gives the whole variable domain NAGVMQNPRHLVRRRGQEARLRCSPMKGHSHVYWYRQLPEEGLKFMVYLQKENIIDESGMPKERFSAEFPKEGPSILRIQQVVRGDSAAYFCASSPRYRGAGTQYFGPGTRLLVL.

The chain is built from TRBV20-1 and TRBJ2-2; 9 bases are shared with TRBD1. V dropped 5 bases and J dropped 3; count of bases not matched to a gene: 10. Germline lookup yields CDR1 DFQATT and CDR2 SNEGSKA (reference sequence). This CDR3 contains 16 residues. The CDR3 bases are TGCAGTGCTCGGGACCACAGGGGGCGCGACACCGGGGAGCTGTTTTTT. It is translated as CSARDHRGRDTGELFF.

V and J are TRBV5-1 and TRBJ2-1, with D possibly matching TRBD2 (5 bases). Between the trimmed V and J ends, which lost 2 bases and 0 bases, there was a span of 12 bases. The CDR3 loop spans 16 amino acids. CDR1 is SGHRS and CDR2 is YFSETQ in the germline V gene. The DNA of the CDR3 is TGCGCCAGCAGCTTTGGTTCGGGGAACTCCTACAATGAGCAGTTCTTC. This sequence encodes CASSFGSGNSYNEQFF.

Note on this clonotype: This may arise from a read error, as a much more abundant clone is one base away. The J gene is TRBJ2-7, the V gene TRBV10-3, with 10 positions matching TRBD1. This CDR3 contains 15 residues. Unmatched junction bases numbered 8, after V lost 8 bases and J lost 1 base. The V gene's germline CDR1 is ENHRY and CDR2 SYGVKD. CDR3 coding DNA: TGTGCCATCGGTGGGGGGACAGGGGATTCCTACGAGCAGTACTTC. Protein sequence: CAIGGGTGDSYEQYF.